The source of this TCR beta chain is a study of cytomegalovirus exposure and HLA in healthy donors. V was cut by 2 bases and J by 7 bases, with 5 bases left in between. Germline V gene data show CDR1 as KGHSH and CDR2 as LQKENI. This CDR3 comprises 11 residues. As to this clone: Antigen specificity is unknown.

PCR was performed using 60 Vbeta and 13 Jbeta primers. Measured with immunoSEQ multiplex PCR; TCRdb has only the in-frame clones, and not every one. The sample yields about 150,000 clones, approximately 69% seen once. Findings of the study overall: In vitro checks showed that a few CMV-associated chains really do target CMV antigens. Prior analysis indicated that the majority of TCR beta V segments exhibited productivity approximately 90% or approximately 30% of the time.

The sample consisted of PBMCs. The rearrangement uses TRBV18 and TRBJ1-1; D unresolved. This sequence was found in a man in his thirties or forties in good health and CMV-seronegative. CDR3 DNA sequence: TGTGCCAGCTCACCAGGGCGTGAAGCTTTCTTT. This encodes CASSPGREAFF. The full variable domain, rest sourced from reference TRBV18 and TRBJ1-1, is NAGVMQNPRHLVRRRGQEARLRCSPMKGHSHVYWYRQLPEEGLKFMVYLQKENIIDESGMPKERFSAEFPKEGPSILRIQQVVRGDSAAYFCASSPGREAFFGQGTRLTVV.